Below, 26 T cell receptor beta chains from the same sample are listed, as sequenced in a study of glioma-infiltrating T cells after dendritic cell vaccination. Sequenced by immunoSEQ multiplex PCR; TCRdb stores in-frame clones only, minus some. The sample records tens of thousands of clones, around 86% being singletons. Time point described: after dendritic cell vaccination, including at tumor progression/relapse. The sample was blood, taken after dendritic cell vaccination. The receptors shown here come from a human donor with glioblastoma.

The rearrangement joins TRBV6-5 to TRBJ1-1, with 7 positions matching TRBD1. V lost 10 bases and J lost 3; bases outside the gene matches: 8. The germline gives CDR1 MNHEY, CDR2 SVGAGI. This CDR3 spans 13 amino acids. CDR3 protein: CAIHRGRDTEAFF. The CDR3 region has the DNA TGTGCCATCCACAGGGGCCGGGACACTGAAGCTTTCTTT.

The J gene is TRBJ2-3, the V gene TRBV7-6; the match to TRBD2 covers 9 bases. V lost 8 bases to trimming and J lost 3 bases; unmatched junction nucleotides: 15. The germline V gene has CDR1 SGHVS and CDR2 FNYEAQ. The CDR3 spans 17 residues. The CDR3 coding sequence is TGTGCCAGCTCCCGAAGGCCTAGCGGGGTTAGGACAGATACGCAGTATTTT. Translated: CASSRRPSGVRTDTQYF.

This chain uses TRBV7-3 with TRBJ1-2, with 7 nucleotides matching TRBD1. V trimming: 4 bases; J trimming: 4 bases; junction bases outside the gene matches: 6. Germline CDR1 SGHTA, CDR2 FQGTGA. The CDR3 consists of 14 residues. Here the CDR3 reads CASSSRDSPYGYTF. DNA of the CDR3: TGTGCCAGCAGCTCCCGGGACAGCCCCTATGGCTACACCTTC.

The rearrangement links TRBV5-4 to TRBJ2-7; D might be TRBD2 (7 bases). V lost 4 bases, J lost 0 bases, and 14 bases lay in between. CDR1 and CDR2 (germline): SGHNT, YYREEE (reference sequence). The CDR3 spans 15 residues. CDR3 region: CASSPGGFSSYEQYF. CDR3 coding DNA: TGTGCCAGCAGCCCGGGGGGCTTCAGCTCCTACGAGCAGTACTTC. Based on the CDR3 plus reference TRBV5-4 and TRBJ2-7, the full variable domain is ETGVTQSPTHLIKTRGQQVTLRCSSQSGHNTVSWYQQALGQGPQFIFQYYREEENGRGNFPPRFSGLQFPNYSSELNVNALELDDSALYLCASSPGGFSSYEQYFGPGTRLTVT.

This chain connects TRBV6-5 to TRBJ2-1, with D possibly being TRBD1 (6 bases). Germline-derived CDR1 and CDR2 are MNHEY and SVGAGI. This CDR3 region has 15 residues. The ends were cut back, 5 bases at V and 2 bases at J, with 13 bases in the middle. CDR3 in amino acids: CASSQGYRTYNEQFF. The CDR3 bases are TGTGCCAGCAGTCAGGGGTATAGGACCTACAATGAGCAGTTCTTC.

This clone has only one observation. The chain employs TRBV5-6 and TRBJ1-1; perhaps TRBD1 as D (5 bases). The CDR3 is 17 amino acids. In germline, CDR1 is SGHDT, CDR2 YYEEEE. V was clipped by 2 bases and J by 1 base, with 18 bases between them. CDR3 coding DNA: TGTGCCAGCAGCTTTATAGGCGTCGGGGGGACGAACACTGAAGCTTTCTTT. Its translation: CASSFIGVGGTNTEAFF.

This chain uses TRBV29-1 with TRBJ1-1; D is ambiguous. The CDR3 covers 11 residues. Germline V gives CDR1 SQVTM, CDR2 ANQGSEA. Trimming left V 7 bases short and J 4 bases short, with 10 bases between. The CDR3 loop reads CSGREGTEAFF. DNA of the CDR3: TGCAGCGGACGGGAGGGCACTGAAGCTTTCTTT.

The CDR3 DNA reads TGTGCCAGCAGACGCCAGGACGCGGGGGAGGACGAGCAGTACTTC. Its protein product is CASRRQDAGEDEQYF. V gene TRBV6-5 combines with J gene TRBJ2-7, with 7 bases fitting TRBD2. Losses at the gene ends were 6 bases for V and 5 bases for J; bases not matched to a gene: 13. Germline loops: CDR1 MNHEY, CDR2 SVGAGI. The CDR3 loop spans 15 amino acids.

The chain joins TRBV7-2 to TRBJ2-7; 14 nucleotides match TRBD2. This CDR3 comprises 14 residues. Germline V gene data show CDR1 as SGHTA and CDR2 as FQGNSA. Trimming at V came to 5 bases and at J to 7 bases, leaving 4 bases not matched to a gene. CDR3 region: CASSRLAGGQEQYF. In DNA, the CDR3 is TGTGCCAGCAGCAGACTAGCGGGAGGGCAAGAGCAGTACTTC. Complete variable domain (other parts from reference TRBV7-2 and TRBJ2-7): GAGVSQSPSNKVTEKGKDVELRCDPISGHTALYWYRQSLGQGLEFLIYFQGNSAPDKSGLPSDRFSAERTGGSVSTLTIQRTQQEDSAVYLCASSRLAGGQEQYFGPGTRLTVT.

This rearrangement joins TRBV5-1 to TRBJ2-5; 13 nucleotides match TRBD2. The CDR3 extends over 18 amino acids. Germline V lookup: CDR1 SGHRS, CDR2 YFSETQ. The ends lost 4 bases at V and 4 bases at J; junction bases unmatched: 13. CDR3 DNA sequence: TGCGCCAGCAGCCGAAGGACTAGCGGGAGCGGTGAAGGAGAGACCCAGTACTTC. The encoded protein is CASSRRTSGSGEGETQYF. Full variable domain (remainder filled in from reference TRBV5-1 and TRBJ2-5): KAGVTQTPRYLIKTRGQQVTLSCSPISGHRSVSWYQQTPGQGLQFLFEYFSETQRNKGNFPGRFSGRQFSNSRSEMNVSTLELGDSALYLCASSRRTSGSGEGETQYFGPGTRLLVL.

The J gene is TRBJ1-5, the V gene TRBV18; D uncertain. This CDR3 spans 13 amino acids. V was clipped by 2 bases and J by 4 bases, with 6 bases between them. From germline, CDR1 is KGHSH and CDR2 LQKENI. The CDR3 here is CASSPSRNQPQHF. The CDR3 DNA sequence: TGTGCCAGCTCACCATCACGGAATCAGCCCCAGCATTTT.

This clone was recorded once. V gene TRBV14 combines with J gene TRBJ2-7; D perhaps matches TRBD1 (8 bases). Germline CDR1 reads SGHDN; CDR2 reads FVKESK. The CDR3 has 14 amino acids. Trimming took 0 bases from V and 6 from J, leaving 12 bases between them. The CDR3 DNA reads TGTGCCAGCAGCCAAGATTACAGGGGGGGCGAGCAGTACTTC. It specifies CASSQDYRGGEQYF.

J is TRBJ2-7 and V is TRBV6-5, with D possibly being TRBD2 (6 bases). Germline CDR1 MNHEY, CDR2 SVGAGI. V was pared by 6 bases and J by 7 bases, with 16 bases between. The CDR3 spans 13 residues. Here the CDR3 DNA reads TGTGCCAGCAGCCCCTCCGGGGGTTGGGAGCAGTACTTC. The encoded protein is CASSPSGGWEQYF.

The chain recombines TRBV27 with TRBJ1-1; D ambiguous. Trimming shortened V by 4 bases and J by 1 base, and 10 bases separated the two germline ends. The CDR3 length is 14 residues. Looked up from germline, CDR1 is MNHEY and CDR2 is SMNVEV (reference sequence). This chain's CDR3 is CASSYEGKNTEAFF. DNA for the CDR3: TGTGCCAGCAGTTACGAGGGCAAGAACACTGAAGCTTTCTTT.

CDR3 DNA sequence: TGTGCCAGCACCGATCCAACGGGAGGTCGGGGCACAGATACGCAGTATTTT. Translated: CASTDPTGGRGTDTQYF. The chain has TRBV28 and TRBJ2-3, with 7 bases matching TRBD2. After removal of 7 bases from V and 1 base from J, the junction contained 14 bases not matched to a gene. This CDR3 has 17 amino acids. Germline CDR1 is MDHEN and CDR2 is SYDVKM.

This clone has only a few counts. The chain joins TRBV7-2 to TRBJ2-1; tentative D call: TRBD2 (5 bases). This CDR3 has 13 amino acids. The V and J ends lost 2 bases and 6 bases respectively, with 8 bases between them. Germline lookup yields CDR1 SGHTA and CDR2 FQGNSA. CDR3 in amino acids: CASSLQRINEQFF. In nucleotides, the CDR3 is TGTGCCAGCAGCTTACAGCGGATCAATGAGCAGTTCTTC.

This CDR3 reads CASSFDRRDRFF. The CDR3 DNA follows: TGTGCCAGCAGCTTTGACCGACGGGATAGATTCTTC. This sequence joins TRBV5-8 and TRBJ2-1; possibly TRBD2 for D (5 bases). Germline CDR1 and CDR2: SGHTS and YDEGEE. CDR3 length equals 12 residues. Deletions cut 2 bases from V and 16 bases from J, with 16 bases between.

The chain carries TRBV4-1 and TRBJ1-2; 8 nucleotides line up with TRBD1. This CDR3 spans 14 amino acids. The V segment lost 4 bases and the J segment 8 bases; nucleotides outside the gene matches: 9. Per the germline V gene, CDR1 is MGHRA and CDR2 is YSYEKL. The CDR3 region has the DNA TGCGCCAGCAGCCGAGGACAGGGAACGGGCGGCTACACCTTC. Encoded protein: CASSRGQGTGGYTF.

The chain links TRBV7-2 to TRBJ2-1; 10 positions agree with TRBD1. Looked up from germline, CDR1 is SGHTA and CDR2 is FQGNSA. The length of the CDR3 is 16 residues. Trimming removed 5 bases from V and 4 bases from J; junction bases left unmatched: 8. DNA for the CDR3: TGTGCCAGCAGCCGGAGCGGACAGGGGGAATACAATGAGCAGTTCTTC. Translating it yields CASSRSGQGEYNEQFF.

With regard to this clone: Distinct nucleotide sequences in the sample also encode this CDR3. The V and J genes are TRBV19 and TRBJ1-5; D remains unclear. The germline V gene has CDR1 LNHDA and CDR2 SQIVND (reference sequence). This CDR3 is 14 amino acids long. The ends were cut back, 2 bases at V and 5 bases at J, with 10 bases in the middle. The CDR3 protein is CASSINRADQPQHF. The CDR3 DNA is TGTGCCAGTAGTATAAACAGAGCTGATCAGCCCCAGCATTTT.

The chain is built from TRBV5-1 and TRBJ2-5; TRBD2 is a possible D gene (6 bases). TRBJ2-7 matches the DNA end more closely, so the J call is doubtful. The CDR3 length is 16 residues. Germline CDR1 reads SGHRS; CDR2 reads YFSETQ. CDR3 sequence (DNA): TGCGCCAGCAGCTTGGGGGGGAAAGGGACTCTCTACGAGCAGTACTTC. Amino acid sequence: CASSLGGKGTLYEQYF.

This clone has only one observation. This chain connects TRBV7-2 to TRBJ1-2; weak D call: TRBD1 (6 bases). Between the trimmed V and J ends, which lost 1 base and 6 bases, there was a span of 15 bases. Germline-derived CDR1 and CDR2 are SGHTA and FQGNSA. The CDR3 consists of 15 residues. Here the CDR3 DNA reads TGTGCCAGCAGCTTAGTCGGGGGGCAGGTAAATGGCTACACCTTC. It yields the protein CASSLVGGQVNGYTF.

The chain is built from TRBV10-3 and TRBJ2-2; 15 bases are shared with TRBD2. This CDR3 spans 18 amino acids. J was trimmed by 1 base and V by 6 bases; bases with no gene match: 6. CDR1 and CDR2 from the germline V gene are ENHRY and SYGVKD. CDR3 amino acids: CAISLKGLAGGNTGELFF. CDR3 DNA sequence: TGTGCCATCAGCCTTAAGGGACTAGCGGGAGGGAACACCGGGGAGCTGTTTTTT.

J is TRBJ2-7 and V is TRBV4-2; 12 nucleotides match TRBD2. The V gene's germline CDR1 is LGHNA and CDR2 YNFKEQ. The CDR3 contains 16 residues. Trimming removed 2 bases from V and 2 bases from J; junction bases left unmatched: 4. The CDR3 region has the DNA TGTGCCAGCAGCCAACCACTAGCGGGAGGACCCTACGAGCAGTACTTC. It encodes CASSQPLAGGPYEQYF.

This chain connects TRBV27 to TRBJ1-2; 8 nucleotides agree with TRBD1. Germline loops: CDR1 MNHEY, CDR2 SMNVEV (reference sequence). Germline trimming cut 6 bases from V and 4 bases from J; bases unmatched to any gene: 4. The length of the CDR3 is 13 residues. This CDR3 reads CASSGQGRYGYTF. CDR3 bases: TGTGCCAGCAGCGGACAGGGTCGCTATGGCTACACCTTC.

The chain employs TRBV5-6 and TRBJ1-4; 7 bases are shared with TRBD1. Germline-derived CDR1 and CDR2 are SGHDT and YYEEEE. V dropped 4 bases and J dropped 7; count of bases not matched to a gene: 7. The CDR3 has 14 amino acids. Here the CDR3 DNA reads TGTGCCAGCAGCCTGACAGGGTTTGGTGAAAAACTGTTTTTT. Amino acids: CASSLTGFGEKLFF.